The 26 T cell receptor beta chains reported below all come from one sample, sequenced in a study of cytomegalovirus exposure and HLA in healthy donors (dated by TCRdb to 2015 to 2018). Libraries were constructed by the immunoSEQ multiplex PCR assay. For the multiplex PCR, a mixture combining 60 forward primers for TCR Vbeta segments and 13 reverse primers for TCR Jbeta segments was used. The clones in this table, taken by TCRdb from immuneACCESS, are in-frame only. Not every clone is retained; where verified, under half of the shortfall comes from an unresolved V gene, and the cause of the rest is unknown. This sample holds about 170,000 clones; more than 70% were observed only once. Of the sample, around 1.5% falls within the top ten clones. The sample consisted of PBMCs. The origin of the receptors is a male donor in good health and CMV-seronegative.

The chain is built from TRBV7-3 and TRBJ2-2; 8 nucleotides align to TRBD1. J lost 9 bases, V lost 2 bases, and 5 bases had no gene match. The CDR3 has 14 residues. Germline V gives CDR1 SGHTA, CDR2 FQGTGA. CDR3 in DNA: TGTGCCAGCAGCTTATCAGGGGGCAGAAGGGAGCTGTTTTTT. Encoded protein: CASSLSGGRRELFF.

The genes are TRBV7-2 and TRBJ2-5; no definite D call. V dropped 0 bases and J dropped 5 bases, with 7 bases sitting between them. Germline V gives CDR1 SGHTA, CDR2 FQGNSA. The CDR3 has 13 amino acids. CDR3 region: CASSLALRETQYF. DNA for the CDR3: TGTGCCAGCAGCTTAGCGTTGAGGGAGACCCAGTACTTC.

The chain is built from TRBV19 and TRBJ2-7, with 9 bases identical to TRBD1. This CDR3 region has 15 residues. CDR1 and CDR2 (germline): LNHDA, SQIVND (reference sequence). The V gene end was trimmed by 6 bases and the J gene end by 3 bases; junction bases not matched to a gene: 9. In DNA, the CDR3 is TGTGCCAGTAGACCCTCCGGGACAGGGAACTACGAGCAGTACTTC. Its translation: CASRPSGTGNYEQYF.

The V and J genes are TRBV15 and TRBJ1-6; D gene ambiguous. There are 15 residues in the CDR3. Looked up from germline, CDR1 is LNHNV and CDR2 is YYDKDF (reference sequence). V lost 0 bases to trimming and J lost 11 bases, with 14 bases between them. CDR3 in amino acids: CATSRDSTSLPPLHF. CDR3 sequence (DNA): TGTGCCACCAGCAGAGATTCCACTTCCTTACCACCCCTCCACTTT.

This clone was picked up a small number of times. The J gene is TRBJ2-3, the V gene TRBV15; D perhaps matches TRBD2 (6 bases). This CDR3 has 20 residues. Looked up from germline, CDR1 is LNHNV and CDR2 is YYDKDF (reference sequence). Trimming took off 0 bases at V and 5 bases at J, with 27 bases between the two ends. The CDR3 DNA is TGTGCCACCAGCAGAGATGTTTCCCCAAAAGGGGCGGGATCACAAGATACGCAGTATTTT. It specifies CATSRDVSPKGAGSQDTQYF.

This chain uses TRBV28 with TRBJ2-1; 7 bases are shared with TRBD2. V lost 4 bases to trimming and J lost 6 bases; unmatched junction nucleotides: 15. The CDR3 spans 17 residues. From germline, CDR1 is MDHEN and CDR2 SYDVKM. The CDR3 protein is CASSSAGISTSLNEQFF. CDR3 coding DNA: TGTGCCAGCAGTTCGGCAGGGATTTCGACTAGCCTCAATGAGCAGTTCTTC.

The chain recombines TRBV6-4 with TRBJ2-3; 10 nucleotides align to TRBD2. The CDR3 spans 16 residues. V dropped 8 bases and J dropped 2; count of bases not matched to a gene: 10. CDR1 MRHNA and CDR2 SNTAGT come from the germline V gene. The DNA of the CDR3 is TGTGCCAGCGCCAGCGGGAGGGGCGCCAACACAGATACGCAGTATTTT. Amino acids: CASASGRGANTDTQYF.

The gene calls are TRBV2 and TRBJ1-6, with 10 nucleotides matching TRBD1. Germline V gene data show CDR1 as SNHLY and CDR2 as FYNNEI. This CDR3 comprises 16 residues. V lost 6 bases, J lost 5 bases, and 7 bases stayed unmatched. The CDR3 DNA is TGTGCCAGCAGAACTACCGGACAGGGGGATAATTCACCCCTCCACTTT. Translated: CASRTTGQGDNSPLHF. Combining the CDR3 with reference TRBV2 and TRBJ1-6 gives the whole variable domain EPEVTQTPSHQVTQMGQEVILRCVPISNHLYFYWYRQILGQKVEFLVSFYNNEISEKSEIFDDQFSVERPDGSNFTLKIRSTKLEDSAMYFCASRTTGQGDNSPLHFGNGTRLTVT.

V usage is TRBV28 and J usage is TRBJ2-2; 11 nucleotides align to TRBD2. V was pared by 2 bases and J by 4 bases, with 9 bases of the junction left unmatched. In germline, CDR1 is MDHEN, CDR2 SYDVKM. The CDR3 runs to 18 residues. The CDR3: CASSLISGRGSGTGELFF. The CDR3, as DNA: TGTGCCAGCAGTTTAATTAGCGGGAGGGGCTCGGGCACCGGGGAGCTGTTTTTT.

The count of this clone is one. The chain is built from TRBV10-3 and TRBJ2-7, with 8 positions matching TRBD1. CDR3 length: 16 amino acids. Looked up from germline, CDR1 is ENHRY and CDR2 is SYGVKD. Germline trimming cut 0 bases from V and 6 bases from J; bases unmatched to any gene: 10. The CDR3 nucleotides are TGTGCCATCAGTGAGTCCCTTTTCGGGACAGGCTGCGAGCAGTACTTC. Translating gives CAISESLFGTGCEQYF.

This clone was seen a few times. The V and J genes are TRBV7-3 and TRBJ2-1; 11 nucleotides align to TRBD2. This CDR3 has 15 residues. V was clipped by 4 bases and J by 4 bases; unmatched bases: 3. The germline V gene has CDR1 SGHTA and CDR2 FQGTGA. DNA for the CDR3: TGTGCCAGCAGCTCGGGACTAGCGGAGTACAATGAGCAGTTCTTC. It yields the protein CASSSGLAEYNEQFF. Complete variable domain (other parts from reference TRBV7-3 and TRBJ2-1): GAGVSQTPSNKVTEKGKYVELRCDPISGHTALYWYRQSLGQGPEFLIYFQGTGAADDSGLPNDRFFAVRPEGSVSTLKIQRTERGDSAVYLCASSSGLAEYNEQFFGPGTRLTVL.

The chain carries TRBV5-4 and TRBJ1-6; 9 bases agree with TRBD1. The trim removed 5 bases at V and 5 bases at J, leaving 14 bases unmatched. Per the germline V gene, CDR1 is SGHNT and CDR2 is YYREEE (reference sequence). The CDR3 runs to 18 residues. CDR3 sequence: CASRKGQGPFSDNSPLHF. CDR3 bases: TGTGCCAGCAGGAAGGGACAGGGCCCATTCTCGGATAATTCACCCCTCCACTTT.

V is TRBV29-1 and J is TRBJ1-1, with 10 bases that match TRBD1. This CDR3 has 13 residues. J gave up 2 bases and V 7 bases, and 4 bases lay outside the gene matches. The germline gives CDR1 SQVTM, CDR2 ANQGSEA. CDR3 loop: CSARTGGNTEAFF. For the CDR3, the DNA is TGCAGCGCCCGGACAGGGGGAAACACTGAAGCTTTCTTT.

The chain couples TRBV6-1 to TRBJ1-4; D might be TRBD1 (5 bases). This CDR3 comprises 10 residues. Between the trimmed V and J ends, which lost 8 bases and 11 bases, there was a span of 9 bases. Looked up from germline, CDR1 is MNHNS and CDR2 is SASEGT. CDR3 sequence (DNA): TGTGCCAGCCGGGACTTTAAACTGTTTTTT. This encodes CASRDFKLFF.

The chain is built from TRBV6-1 and TRBJ1-1; unclear D gene. The germline V gene encodes CDR1 MNHNS and CDR2 SASEGT. V was pared by 6 bases and J by 10 bases, with 9 bases between. This CDR3 has 10 residues. CDR3 residues: CASRVQVAFF. The DNA for the CDR3 is TGTGCCAGCAGGGTTCAGGTAGCTTTCTTT.

CDR3 sequence: CASSPNPDTSYEQYF. The CDR3 DNA reads TGTGCCAGCAGTCCTAACCCGGACACTTCCTACGAGCAGTACTTC. The V gene is TRBV28, the J gene TRBJ2-7, with D perhaps matching TRBD1 (5 bases). Trimming took off 5 bases at V and 1 base at J, with 15 bases between the two ends. CDR1 is MDHEN and CDR2 is SYDVKM in the germline V gene. The CDR3 sequence is 15 residues long.

On this clone: This sample includes further DNA sequences coding for the same CDR3. The V gene is TRBV5-4, the J gene TRBJ2-2; tentative D call: TRBD1 (5 bases). The germline CDR1 and CDR2 sequences are SGHNT and YYREEE (reference sequence). V was trimmed by 2 bases and J by 0 bases, leaving 11 bases between them. The CDR3 covers 16 residues. The CDR3 loop reads CASSLYGQPNTGELFF. The CDR3 bases are TGTGCCAGCAGCTTATACGGACAACCGAACACCGGGGAGCTGTTTTTT.

This rearrangement joins TRBV19 to TRBJ1-2; D might be TRBD1 (6 bases). The CDR3 consists of 14 residues. V lost 10 bases to trimming and J lost 3 bases, with 18 bases between them. The germline V gene encodes CDR1 LNHDA and CDR2 SQIVND (reference sequence). The CDR3: CATYRVGIYYGYTF. DNA for the CDR3: TGTGCCACTTACAGGGTTGGGATTTACTATGGCTACACCTTC.

This clone was observed a handful of times. The rearrangement joins TRBV6-5 to TRBJ2-3, with 7 bases lining up with TRBD1. The germline CDR1 and CDR2 sequences are MNHEY and SVGAGI. CDR3 length equals 15 residues. The junction had 4 bases not matched to a gene; V was cut back by 0 bases and J by 4 bases. DNA of the CDR3: TGTGCCAGCAGTTACTCCGGGACAGTGGCAGATACGCAGTATTTT. This codes for CASSYSGTVADTQYF.

The chain employs TRBV9 and TRBJ2-6; D perhaps matches TRBD2 (5 bases). This CDR3 has 18 amino acids. The V gene's germline CDR1 is SGDLS and CDR2 YYNGEE. The germline V and J ends were trimmed by 0 bases and 2 bases, with 15 bases remaining between them. The chain's CDR3 is CASSVAGVLGTGANVLTF. The CDR3 region has the DNA TGTGCCAGCAGCGTAGCCGGGGTTTTGGGTACTGGGGCCAACGTCCTGACTTTC.

This clone has only one observation. The rearrangement uses TRBV11-3 and TRBJ2-2, with 7 bases lining up with TRBD1. This CDR3 has 15 amino acids. CDR1 and CDR2 (germline): SGHNT, YENEEA. V shed 5 bases, J shed 0 bases, and the junction held 3 bases outside the gene matches. CDR3 protein: CASSRGQTNTGELFF. As DNA, the CDR3 is TGTGCCAGCAGCCGGGGACAGACGAACACCGGGGAGCTGTTTTTT.

This chain connects TRBV7-8 to TRBJ2-1; tentative D call: TRBD2 (5 bases). CDR1 SGHVS and CDR2 FQNEAQ come from the germline V gene. This CDR3 has 16 amino acids. V was pared by 2 bases and J by 6 bases, with 17 bases between. This CDR3 reads CASSLRAGISLNEQFF. CDR3 bases: TGTGCCAGCAGCTTAAGGGCCGGGATCTCCCTCAATGAGCAGTTCTTC.

The chain is built from TRBV27 and TRBJ2-3, with 7 bases that match TRBD1. In germline, CDR1 is MNHEY, CDR2 SMNVEV (reference sequence). CDR3 size: 16 residues. The trim removed 7 bases at V and 5 bases at J, leaving 15 bases unmatched. The CDR3 sequence: CASNFQAGGSVDTQYF. In DNA, the CDR3 is TGTGCCAGCAATTTCCAGGCAGGGGGTTCTGTAGATACGCAGTATTTT.

The chain employs TRBV5-1 and TRBJ2-1; TRBD2 agrees at 11 bases. The ends lost 2 bases at V and 0 bases at J; junction bases unmatched: 10. Per germline, CDR1 SGHRS and CDR2 YFSETQ. This CDR3 has 19 residues. The CDR3, as DNA: TGCGCCAGCAGCTTTCCCCTAGCGGGAGGCCGAAGCTCCTACAATGAGCAGTTCTTC. Protein: CASSFPLAGGRSSYNEQFF.

V and J are TRBV5-1 and TRBJ1-3; perhaps TRBD1 as D (5 bases). Germline CDR1 is SGHRS and CDR2 is YFSETQ. The CDR3 runs 13 residues. The ends were cut back, 4 bases at V and 4 bases at J, with 9 bases in the middle. The CDR3 here is CASSNGQGNTIYF. Here the CDR3 DNA reads TGCGCCAGCAGCAACGGACAAGGAAACACCATATATTTT.

The chain combines TRBV2 with TRBJ1-4, with 10 bases that match TRBD1. The CDR3 totals 14 residues. Germline V gene sequence: CDR1 SNHLY, CDR2 FYNNEI. The V gene end was trimmed by 6 bases and the J gene end by 11 bases; junction bases not matched to a gene: 9. CDR3 DNA sequence: TGTGCCAGCAGAGGTGTCGGGACAGGGGCCAAACTGTTTTTT. It is translated as CASRGVGTGAKLFF.